The 11 T cell receptor beta chains below all came from one sample that was sequenced in a study of blood T cell repertoires in COVID-19. This table comes from immunoSEQ multiplex PCR, and its TCRdb copy is limited to in-frame clones, with some not included. The table includes about 240,000 clones, just under 85% detected once. Input material: peripheral blood. The receptors come from a woman between 55 and 75 years old with active or convalescent COVID-19.

This rearrangement joins TRBV6-5 to TRBJ2-5; 9 nucleotides align to TRBD2. Per germline, CDR1 MNHEY and CDR2 SVGAGI. Trimming removed 4 bases from V and 5 bases from J; junction bases left unmatched: 11. CDR3 length: 16 amino acids. CDR3 bases: TGTGCCAGCAGTTCCCAATTAGCGGGAGTCGTTGAGACCCAGTACTTC. It translates to CASSSQLAGVVETQYF.

The table lists this clone with a few counts. CDR3 coding DNA: TGTGCCAGCAAAGAGCGGGAGTGGGAGCAGTACTTC. It yields the protein CASKEREWEQYF. V is TRBV6-5 and J is TRBJ2-7; 8 nucleotides line up with TRBD2. Per germline, CDR1 MNHEY and CDR2 SVGAGI. This CDR3 comprises 12 residues. Trimming took 7 bases from V and 7 from J; bases not matched to a gene: 6.

The chain uses TRBV3-1 (or the pseudogene TRBV3-2) and TRBJ2-5, with 10 bases aligning to TRBD2. The CDR3 runs to 19 residues. V trimming: 0 bases; J trimming: 1 base; junction bases outside the gene matches: 11. Germline V lookup: CDR1 LGHDT, CDR2 YNNKEL (reference sequence). The CDR3 region has the DNA TGTGCCAGCAGCCAAGATTTACGACGGGCTAGCGGGAGCCAAGAGACCCAGTACTTC. This sequence encodes CASSQDLRRASGSQETQYF.

J is TRBJ1-6 and V is TRBV9; tentatively, D is TRBD1 (5 bases). The CDR3 loop spans 15 amino acids. Germline V lookup: CDR1 SGDLS, CDR2 YYNGEE. Deletions cut 0 bases from V and 5 bases from J, with 9 bases between. CDR3 in amino acids: CASSVGDSDNSPLHF. For the CDR3, the DNA is TGTGCCAGCAGCGTAGGTGACAGCGATAATTCACCCCTCCACTTT.

The genes are TRBV5-1 and TRBJ1-2; 11 bases line up with TRBD1. V shed 2 bases and J 4 bases; nucleotides not matched to a gene: 4. CDR3 length: 15 residues. Germline CDR1 is SGHRS and CDR2 is YFSETQ. The CDR3 DNA follows: TGCGCCAGCAGCTTAACCGGGACAGGGGGCTATGGCTACACCTTC. It yields the protein CASSLTGTGGYGYTF. Full variable domain (remainder filled in from reference TRBV5-1 and TRBJ1-2): KAGVTQTPRYLIKTRGQQVTLSCSPISGHRSVSWYQQTPGQGLQFLFEYFSETQRNKGNFPGRFSGRQFSNSRSEMNVSTLELGDSALYLCASSLTGTGGYGYTFGSGTRLTVV.

The V and J genes are TRBV19 and TRBJ2-2; D remains ambiguous. Deletions cut 1 base from V and 3 bases from J, with 9 bases between. The CDR3 length is 15 residues. Germline V gene data show CDR1 as LNHDA and CDR2 as SQIVND (reference sequence). The DNA for the CDR3 is TGTGCCAGTAGTATAGTTCTCGGGTACACCGGGGAGCTGTTTTTT. Residues: CASSIVLGYTGELFF. Variable domain in full (rest from reference TRBV19 and TRBJ2-2): DGGITQSPKYLFRKEGQNVTLSCEQNLNHDAMYWYRQDPGQGLRLIYYSQIVNDFQKGDIAEGYSVSREKKESFPLTVTSAQKNPTAFYLCASSIVLGYTGELFFGEGSRLTVL.

The rearrangement joins TRBV7-2 to TRBJ1-1; D uncertain. Trimming took off 3 bases at V and 0 bases at J, with 11 bases between the two ends. In germline, CDR1 is SGHTA, CDR2 FQGNSA. The CDR3 consists of 15 residues. The DNA for the CDR3 is TGTGCCAGCAGCTTTGCAAGCTTCATGAACACTGAAGCTTTCTTT. Its translation: CASSFASFMNTEAFF.

The chain employs TRBV11-3 and TRBJ1-4, with TRBD1 matching over 7 bases. The trim removed 4 bases at V and 8 bases at J, leaving 4 bases unmatched. CDR1 SGHNT and CDR2 YENEEA come from the germline V gene. The CDR3 is 13 amino acids. The CDR3 nucleotides read TGTGCCAGCAGCTGGGACAGTGAGGAAAAACTGTTTTTT. Translating it yields CASSWDSEEKLFF.

The chain has TRBV19 and TRBJ2-1, with TRBD2 matching over 11 bases. Germline CDR1 and CDR2: LNHDA and SQIVND (reference sequence). The CDR3 runs to 15 residues. V gave up 10 bases and J gave up 2 bases; unmatched junction bases: 7. The CDR3 region has the DNA TGTGCCACCTCGATAGCGGGAGGGACCTACAATGAGCAGTTCTTC. Protein product: CATSIAGGTYNEQFF.

V gene TRBV5-6 combines with J gene TRBJ1-2; tentative D call: TRBD1 (6 bases). Looked up from germline, CDR1 is SGHDT and CDR2 is YYEEEE. The CDR3 totals 14 residues. Trimming removed 4 bases at V and 0 bases at J, with 10 bases between. The CDR3 here is CASSTYRANYGYTF. CDR3 DNA sequence: TGTGCCAGCAGCACCTACAGGGCTAACTATGGCTACACCTTC.

The chain combines TRBV5-1 with TRBJ2-2; TRBD2 agrees at 7 bases. The germline CDR1 and CDR2 sequences are SGHRS and YFSETQ. The length of the CDR3 is 17 residues. V was pared by 3 bases and J by 8 bases, with 16 bases of the junction left unmatched. Here the CDR3 reads CASSSIPGAGSRGELFF. In DNA, the CDR3 is TGCGCCAGCAGCTCGATCCCTGGAGCGGGGAGCAGAGGGGAGCTGTTTTTT.